What follows describes a single T cell receptor beta chain. Its specificity is unknown. The data stem from a study of OX40 agonist ivuxolimab in advanced cancers. Study-level results: At 0.1 to 3.0 mg/kg, CD4+ and CD8+ blood T cells expanded clonally by week 6.

Germline V gives CDR1 SGHTA, CDR2 FQGNSA. CDR3 length equals 13 residues. V lost 2 bases and J 4 bases, leaving 6 bases between the germline ends. Generated by immunoSEQ multiplex PCR, the TCRdb table keeps only in-frame clones and is missing some. The top ten clones hold around 12% of a sample with fewer than 55,000 clones, around four fifths of them seen once. Enrollment shut out patients with autoimmune disease history or systemic immunosuppression. With baseline, cycle 4 day 1, and cycle 7 day 1 as timepoints, blood was sampled. The sequence derives from an adult with an advanced solid tumor such as melanoma, head and neck, liver or kidney cancer. The sequenced sample was CD4+ or CD8+ T cells sorted from blood, obtained in a trial of the OX40 agonist ivuxolimab. The chain employs TRBV7-2 and TRBJ1-5; D unclear. In nucleotides, the CDR3 is TGTGCCAGCAGCTTACAAGAGAATCAGCCCCAGCATTTT. Its protein is CASSLQENQPQHF.